The 3 T cell receptor beta chains listed next were all sequenced from one sample in a study of identifying expanded T cells in peripheral blood. Profiling relied on immunoSEQ multiplex PCR, and the TCRdb table lists in-frame clones only, not all of them. Of 100,000 to 150,000 clones listed, 80% to 90% are singletons. The sequenced material came from blood. These receptor sequences come from a person between 18 and 69 years old in good health.

The genes are TRBV5-8 and TRBJ2-7; 7 nucleotides agree with TRBD1. The CDR3 totals 14 residues. Looked up from germline, CDR1 is SGHTS and CDR2 is YDEGEE. The V segment lost 5 bases and the J segment 0 bases; nucleotides outside the gene matches: 5. The CDR3 DNA sequence: TGTGCCAGCAGTTACAGGGGAGACTCCTACGAGCAGTACTTC. Translation gives CASSYRGDSYEQYF.

V gene TRBV6-5 combines with J gene TRBJ2-1, with D possibly TRBD1 on 6 matching bases. The ends were cut back, 6 bases at V and 0 bases at J, with 9 bases in the middle. Germline loops: CDR1 MNHEY, CDR2 SVGAGI. This CDR3 is built from 14 residues. In DNA form, the CDR3 reads TGTGCCAGCAGCCTGGACAGCTCCTACAATGAGCAGTTCTTC. It specifies CASSLDSSYNEQFF.

This sequence joins TRBV29-1 and TRBJ2-5; 9 bases fit TRBD1. V lost 7 bases and J lost 5; bases outside the gene matches: 11. The V gene's germline CDR1 is SQVTM and CDR2 ANQGSEA. CDR3 length: 14 amino acids. This CDR3 reads CSARTGQGSETQYF. The CDR3, as DNA: TGCAGCGCCCGTACCGGACAGGGGTCCGAGACCCAGTACTTC.